The 9 T cell receptor beta chains below come from one sample, sequenced in a study of T-cell reconstitution after alpha-beta-depleted transplantation in children. The TCRbeta library was prepared with unique molecular identifiers. TCRdb ran MiXCR on the PCR reads and lists one entry per CDR3 protein. This table has around 670,000 distinct CDR3 sequences, roughly 13% appearing once. Sample: PBMCs, taken before TCRalphabeta/CD19-depleted stem cell transplant. The origin of the receptors is a girl aged 2 to 10 with congenital amegakaryocytic thrombocytopenia, due to receive a stem cell transplant.

This clonotype has more than one count but fewer than ten. This chain joins TRBV5-1 and TRBJ2-1; tentative D call: TRBD2 (5 bases). The CDR3 spans 14 residues. V shed 1 base and J shed 4 bases, with 9 bases lying between them. Germline V gene data show CDR1 as SGHRS and CDR2 as YFSETQ. CDR3 region: CASSLRAEYNEQFF. In DNA, the CDR3 is TGCGCCAGCAGCTTGAGAGCGGAGTACAATGAGCAGTTCTTC. The whole variable domain, remainder taken from reference TRBV5-1 and TRBJ2-1, is KAGVTQTPRYLIKTRGQQVTLSCSPISGHRSVSWYQQTPGQGLQFLFEYFSETQRNKGNFPGRFSGRQFSNSRSEMNVSTLELGDSALYLCASSLRAEYNEQFFGPGTRLTVL.

This clonotype was seen at least ten times. The chain joins TRBV11-2 to TRBJ2-1, with TRBD2 as a possible D gene (6 bases). CDR3 size: 12 residues. The germline V gene encodes CDR1 SGHAT and CDR2 FQNNGV. Trimming cost V 3 bases and J 11 bases, with 11 bases left between them. CDR3 sequence: CASSFTSTQQFF. In nucleotides, the CDR3 is TGTGCCAGCAGCTTTACTAGCACTCAGCAGTTCTTC.

This clonotype was seen ten or more times. The CDR3: CASSQLLASSYNEQFF. In DNA, the CDR3 is TGTGCCAGCAGCCAACTCCTAGCTAGCTCCTACAATGAGCAGTTCTTC. The rearrangement uses TRBV3-1 and TRBJ2-1; TRBD2 is a possible D gene (5 bases). V lost 2 bases to trimming and J lost 0 bases, with 11 bases between them. CDR3 length: 16 amino acids. CDR1 is LGHDT and CDR2 is YNNKEL in the germline V gene (reference sequence).

This clonotype was found many times. V gene TRBV7-8 combines with J gene TRBJ1-5, with D possibly matching TRBD1 (6 bases). The CDR3 contains 15 residues. Germline-derived CDR1 and CDR2 are SGHVS and FQNEAQ. Deletions cut 1 base from V and 7 bases from J, with 14 bases between. CDR3 protein: CASSLESRGRQPQHF. In DNA form, the CDR3 reads TGTGCCAGCAGCTTAGAATCCAGGGGTCGGCAGCCCCAGCATTTT.

This clonotype was observed a few times. The J gene is TRBJ2-3, the V gene TRBV7-9; D is perhaps TRBD1 or TRBD2 (5 bases each). CDR1 and CDR2 from the germline V gene are SEHNR and FQNEAQ (reference sequence). The CDR3 spans 13 residues. V was shortened by 5 bases and J by 13 bases, with 19 bases between the two germline ends. CDR3 protein: CASSPTSGLTEYF. CDR3 sequence (DNA): TGTGCCAGCAGCCCCACGTCGGGGCTAACAGAGTATTTT.

Only a few counts were recorded for this clonotype. The rearrangement uses TRBV5-1 and TRBJ2-1; 11 bases align to TRBD1. Germline V lookup: CDR1 SGHRS, CDR2 YFSETQ. CDR3 length: 19 amino acids. With V trimmed by 3 bases and J by 0 bases, 11 bases remained unmatched. The CDR3 loop is CASSYRPGQGESSYNEQFF. The CDR3 DNA is TGCGCCAGCAGCTACCGGCCGGGACAGGGGGAGAGCTCCTACAATGAGCAGTTCTTC.

V gene TRBV7-8 combines with J gene TRBJ2-7; 9 nucleotides line up with TRBD2. Losses at the gene ends were 5 bases for V and 5 bases for J; bases not matched to a gene: 16. The CDR3 is 17 residues long. Germline CDR1 SGHVS, CDR2 FQNEAQ. DNA for the CDR3: TGTGCCAGCAGCCCGGATCGGGTTGTAGCGGGAGCCAACGAGCAGTACTTC. Its translation is CASSPDRVVAGANEQYF.

This clonotype was seen only once. Since no conserved phenylalanine or tryptophan closes the CDR3, a read error is the likely cause. V and J are TRBV5-1 and TRBJ2-7; TRBD1 matches 9 bases. The CDR3 length is 15 residues. In germline, CDR1 is SGHRS, CDR2 YFSETQ. Trimming took 3 bases from V and 4 from J; bases not matched to a gene: 8. The CDR3 DNA is TGCGCCAGCAGCTCGGTGCCGGGACAGGGTTACGAGCAGTACCTC. It specifies CASSSVPGQGYEQYL.

The V call is TRBV15, the J call TRBJ1-2, with D possibly TRBD1 on 6 matching bases. The germline V and J ends were trimmed by 2 bases and 4 bases, with 23 bases remaining between them. The CDR3 is made up of 18 amino acids. The germline V gene encodes CDR1 LNHNV and CDR2 YYDKDF (reference sequence). The CDR3 DNA reads TGTGCCACCAGCAGATTATACGAGACAAGGGGGGATACCTATGGCTACACCTTC. Its protein is CATSRLYETRGDTYGYTF.